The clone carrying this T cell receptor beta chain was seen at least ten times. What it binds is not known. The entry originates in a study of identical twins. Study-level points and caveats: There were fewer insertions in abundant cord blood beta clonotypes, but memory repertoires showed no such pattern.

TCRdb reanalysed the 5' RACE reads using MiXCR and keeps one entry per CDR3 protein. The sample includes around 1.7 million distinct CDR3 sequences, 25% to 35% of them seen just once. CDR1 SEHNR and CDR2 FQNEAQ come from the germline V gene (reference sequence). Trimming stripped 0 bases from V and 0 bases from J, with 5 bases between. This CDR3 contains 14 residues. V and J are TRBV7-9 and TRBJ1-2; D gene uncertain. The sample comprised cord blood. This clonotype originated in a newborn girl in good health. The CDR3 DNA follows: TGTGCCAGCAGCTTAGCGCCCACTAACTATGGCTACACCTTC. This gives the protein CASSLAPTNYGYTF.